A single T cell receptor beta chain is shown here with its context. The repertoire was sequenced with immunoSEQ multiplex PCR; TCRdb's copy has only in-frame clones and lacks some. The data contain 200,000 to 250,000 clones, 84% of them seen just once; the ten biggest clones take up approximately 6.8%. These data are taken from a study of blood T cell repertoires in COVID-19. CDR3 length: 13 amino acids. The V and J ends lost 5 bases and 6 bases respectively, with 8 bases between them. The gene calls are TRBV12-3 or TRBV12-4 and TRBJ1-6; D call uncertain. The specimen was PBMCs or T cells enriched from blood (not recorded which). This sequence was found in a middle-aged woman who had recovered from COVID-19. The CDR3 protein is CASSQDSNSPLHF. CDR3 coding DNA: TGTGCCAGCAGTCAGGACTCTAATTCACCCCTCCACTTT.